The 14 T cell receptor beta chains in this list originate from one sample, sequenced in a study of OX40 agonist ivuxolimab in advanced cancers. Sequencing used immunoSEQ multiplex PCR; TCRdb keeps in-frame clones, though not all of them. Seen here are about 22,000 clones, approximately 90% observed once, and the top ten hold 20% to 25%. This material consisted of CD4+ or CD8+ T cells sorted from blood, taken in a trial of the OX40 agonist ivuxolimab. The receptor set was obtained from an adult with an advanced solid tumor such as melanoma, head and neck, liver or kidney cancer.

This chain joins TRBV7-3 and TRBJ2-2, with unresolved D. The CDR3 loop spans 13 amino acids. The germline V and J ends were trimmed by 5 bases and 5 bases, with 9 bases remaining between them. Germline V gene sequence: CDR1 SGHTA, CDR2 FQGTGA. This chain's CDR3 is CASSLVLTGELFF. DNA of the CDR3: TGTGCCAGCAGCCTCGTCCTAACCGGGGAGCTGTTTTTT. Variable domain in full (rest from reference TRBV7-3 and TRBJ2-2): GAGVSQTPSNKVTEKGKYVELRCDPISGHTALYWYRQSLGQGPEFLIYFQGTGAADDSGLPNDRFFAVRPEGSVSTLKIQRTERGDSAVYLCASSLVLTGELFFGEGSRLTVL.

The CDR3 sequence is CASSLWSGQADTQYF. The CDR3 nucleotides are TGTGCCAGCAGCTTGTGGTCGGGACAGGCAGATACGCAGTATTTT. J is TRBJ2-3 and V is TRBV5-6, with 8 bases identical to TRBD1. The CDR3 totals 15 residues. The germline V gene has CDR1 SGHDT and CDR2 YYEEEE. V lost 1 base, J lost 4 bases, and 5 bases stayed unmatched.

The rearrangement uses TRBV6-6 and TRBJ1-2; D is unclear. The CDR3 is 13 amino acids. V shed 5 bases and J shed 0 bases, with 7 bases lying between them. In germline, CDR1 is MNHNY, CDR2 SVGAGI (reference sequence). In DNA form, the CDR3 reads TGTGCCAGCAGTGATCAGTCTAACTATGGCTACACCTTC. Encoded protein: CASSDQSNYGYTF.

The V call is TRBV4-1, the J call TRBJ2-7, with TRBD1 matching 8 bases. Germline V gene lookup returns CDR1 MGHRA and CDR2 YSYEKL. With V trimmed by 5 bases and J by 7 bases, 13 bases remained unmatched. This CDR3 has 15 amino acids. The CDR3 DNA follows: TGCGCCAGCAGCGGACAGTCGGGACAGGATTGGGAGCAGTACTTC. Translation: CASSGQSGQDWEQYF.

The CDR3, as DNA: TGTGCCAGCAGCTTGGGACCGTTCTACGAGCAGTACTTC. It codes for CASSLGPFYEQYF. This chain connects TRBV7-2 to TRBJ2-7; D could derive from TRBD1 or TRBD2 (5 bases each). Trimming cost V 3 bases and J 3 bases, with 9 bases left between them. From germline, CDR1 is SGHTA and CDR2 FQGNSA. The CDR3 has 13 amino acids.

The sample holds one count of this clone. The V call is TRBV9, the J call TRBJ2-3, with TRBD2 matching 11 bases. Looked up from germline, CDR1 is SGDLS and CDR2 is YYNGEE. The CDR3 extends over 16 amino acids. Trimming cost V 3 bases and J 2 bases; bases outside gene matches: 5. The CDR3: CASSASSGGITDTQYF. In DNA form, the CDR3 reads TGTGCCAGCAGCGCTTCTAGCGGGGGGATCACAGATACGCAGTATTTT.

This clone occurred once. The chain uses TRBV28 and TRBJ2-7; TRBD1 might be the D (6 bases). Germline lookup yields CDR1 MDHEN and CDR2 SYDVKM. Trimming left V 6 bases short and J 3 bases short, with 12 bases between. The CDR3 runs 13 residues. The CDR3 spells CASRLDRNYEQYF. CDR3 in DNA: TGTGCCAGCAGACTTGACAGGAACTACGAGCAGTACTTC.

The gene calls are TRBV27 and TRBJ1-4; TRBD1 is a possible D gene (5 bases). CDR3 length equals 15 residues. The germline V gene has CDR1 MNHEY and CDR2 SMNVEV (reference sequence). V was clipped by 3 bases and J by 0 bases, with 8 bases between them. The CDR3 nucleotides are TGTGCCAGCAGTTTCCGGGGGGCAACTAATGAAAAACTGTTTTTT. Protein sequence: CASSFRGATNEKLFF.

V gene TRBV7-9 combines with J gene TRBJ2-7, with TRBD1 matching over 7 bases. Germline CDR1 reads SEHNR; CDR2 reads FQNEAQ (reference sequence). CDR3 length: 14 residues. J lost 4 bases, V lost 5 bases, and 8 bases had no gene match. CDR3 sequence: CASSPWNRGYEQYF. CDR3 nucleotides: TGTGCCAGCAGCCCCTGGAACAGGGGTTACGAGCAGTACTTC.

The rearrangement uses TRBV5-6 and TRBJ2-3; D is perhaps TRBD2 (5 bases). The CDR3 has 16 amino acids. The V end lost 4 bases, the J end lost 3 bases, and 18 bases lay between the germline ends. The germline V gene encodes CDR1 SGHDT and CDR2 YYEEEE. CDR3 residues: CASSNGPSGVTDTQYF. The CDR3, as DNA: TGTGCCAGCAGCAACGGACCAAGCGGCGTGACAGATACGCAGTATTTT. The whole variable domain, filled in from reference TRBV5-6 and TRBJ2-3, reads DAGVTQSPTHLIKTRGQQVTLRCSPKSGHDTVSWYQQALGQGPQFIFQYYEEEERQRGNFPDRFSGHQFPNYSSELNVNALLLGDSALYLCASSNGPSGVTDTQYFGPGTRLTVL.

V usage is TRBV6-5 and J usage is TRBJ2-7; D gene ambiguous. The germline gives CDR1 MNHEY, CDR2 SVGAGI. CDR3 length: 12 amino acids. V was clipped by 6 bases and J by 5 bases, with 11 bases between them. The CDR3 DNA is TGTGCCAGCAGCCCGCGGTTGGACGAGCAGTACTTC. Amino acids: CASSPRLDEQYF.

The chain joins TRBV5-1 to TRBJ2-7, with 9 bases lining up with TRBD2. Germline lookup yields CDR1 SGHRS and CDR2 YFSETQ. J lost 8 bases, V lost 4 bases, and 10 bases had no gene match. This CDR3 contains 14 residues. CDR3 protein: CASSLRPSGAQQYF. CDR3 in DNA: TGCGCCAGCAGCCTCCGGCCTAGCGGGGCCCAGCAGTACTTC.

V gene TRBV6-6 combines with J gene TRBJ2-7; the D is unclear. V lost 0 bases to trimming and J lost 4 bases, with 10 bases between them. The germline gives CDR1 MNHNY, CDR2 SVGAGI (reference sequence). The CDR3 contains 14 residues. The CDR3 region is CASSYSASSYEQYF. The CDR3 DNA reads as TGTGCCAGCAGTTACTCGGCTAGTAGTTACGAGCAGTACTTC.

This clone was recorded once. This chain connects TRBV27 to TRBJ2-7; TRBD1 matches 7 bases. This CDR3 is 14 amino acids long. CDR1 and CDR2 from the germline V gene are MNHEY and SMNVEV (reference sequence). Trimming at V came to 5 bases and at J to 2 bases, leaving 6 bases not matched to a gene. CDR3 residues: CASSLTGATYEQYF. CDR3 nucleotide sequence: TGTGCCAGCAGTCTTACAGGGGCGACCTACGAGCAGTACTTC.